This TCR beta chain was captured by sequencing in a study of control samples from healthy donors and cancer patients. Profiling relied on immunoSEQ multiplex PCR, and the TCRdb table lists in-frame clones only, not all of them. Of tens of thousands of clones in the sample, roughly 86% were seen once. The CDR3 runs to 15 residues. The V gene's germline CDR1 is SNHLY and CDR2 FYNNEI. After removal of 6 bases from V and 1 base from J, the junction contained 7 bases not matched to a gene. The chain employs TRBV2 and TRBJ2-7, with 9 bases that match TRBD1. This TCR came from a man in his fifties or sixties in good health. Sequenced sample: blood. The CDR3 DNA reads TGTGCCAGCAGGGTACAGGGGGCGAGGTCCTACGAGCAGTACTTC. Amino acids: CASRVQGARSYEQYF.